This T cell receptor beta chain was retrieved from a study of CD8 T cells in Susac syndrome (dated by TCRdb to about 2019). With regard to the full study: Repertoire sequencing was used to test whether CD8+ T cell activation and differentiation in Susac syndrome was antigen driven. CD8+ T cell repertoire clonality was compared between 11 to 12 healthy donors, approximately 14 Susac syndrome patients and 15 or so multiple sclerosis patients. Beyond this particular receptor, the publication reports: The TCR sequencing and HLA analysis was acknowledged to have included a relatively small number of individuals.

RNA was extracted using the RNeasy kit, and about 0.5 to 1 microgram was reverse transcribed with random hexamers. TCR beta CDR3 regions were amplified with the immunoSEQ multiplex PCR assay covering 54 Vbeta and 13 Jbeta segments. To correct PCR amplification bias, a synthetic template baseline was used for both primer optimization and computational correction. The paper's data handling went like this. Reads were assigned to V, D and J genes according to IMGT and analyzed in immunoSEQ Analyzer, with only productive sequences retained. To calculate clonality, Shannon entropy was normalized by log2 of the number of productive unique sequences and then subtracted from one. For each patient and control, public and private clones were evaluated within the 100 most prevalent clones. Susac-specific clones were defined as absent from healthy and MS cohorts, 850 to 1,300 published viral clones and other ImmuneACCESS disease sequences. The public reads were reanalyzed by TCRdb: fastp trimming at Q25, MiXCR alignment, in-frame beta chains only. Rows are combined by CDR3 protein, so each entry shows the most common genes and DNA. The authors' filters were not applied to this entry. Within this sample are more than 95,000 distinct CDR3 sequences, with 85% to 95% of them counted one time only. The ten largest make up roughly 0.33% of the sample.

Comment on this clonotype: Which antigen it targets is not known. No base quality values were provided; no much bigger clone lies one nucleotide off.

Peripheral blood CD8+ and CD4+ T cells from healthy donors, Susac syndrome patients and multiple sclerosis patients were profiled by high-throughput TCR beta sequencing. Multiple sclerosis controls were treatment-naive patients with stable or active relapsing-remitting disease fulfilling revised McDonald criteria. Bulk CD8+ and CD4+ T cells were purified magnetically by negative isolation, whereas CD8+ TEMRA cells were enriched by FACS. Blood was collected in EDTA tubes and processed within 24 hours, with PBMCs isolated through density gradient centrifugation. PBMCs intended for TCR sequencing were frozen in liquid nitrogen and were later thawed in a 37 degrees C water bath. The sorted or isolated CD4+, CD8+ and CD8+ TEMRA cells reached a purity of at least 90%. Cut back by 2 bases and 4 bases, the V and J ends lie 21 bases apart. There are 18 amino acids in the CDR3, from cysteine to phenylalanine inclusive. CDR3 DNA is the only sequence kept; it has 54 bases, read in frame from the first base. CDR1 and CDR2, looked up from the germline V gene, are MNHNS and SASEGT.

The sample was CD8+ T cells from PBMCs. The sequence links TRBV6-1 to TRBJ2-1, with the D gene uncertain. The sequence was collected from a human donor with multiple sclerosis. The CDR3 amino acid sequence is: CASSEFQVGLGGYNEQFF. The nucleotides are TGTGCCAGCAGTGAATTCCAGGTCGGGCTCGGTGGGTACAATGAGCAGTTCTTC.